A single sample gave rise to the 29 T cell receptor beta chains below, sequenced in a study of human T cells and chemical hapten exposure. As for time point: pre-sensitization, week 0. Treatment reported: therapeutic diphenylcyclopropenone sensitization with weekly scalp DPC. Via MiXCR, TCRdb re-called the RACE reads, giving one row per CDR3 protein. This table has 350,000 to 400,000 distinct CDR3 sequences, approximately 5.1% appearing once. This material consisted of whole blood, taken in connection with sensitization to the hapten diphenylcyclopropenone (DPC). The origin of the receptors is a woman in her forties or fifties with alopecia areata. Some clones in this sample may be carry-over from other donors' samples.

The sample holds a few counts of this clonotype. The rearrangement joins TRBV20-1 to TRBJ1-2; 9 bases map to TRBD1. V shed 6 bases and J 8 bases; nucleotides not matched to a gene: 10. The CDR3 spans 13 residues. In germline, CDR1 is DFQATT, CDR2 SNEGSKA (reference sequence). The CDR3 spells CSAVRQGGRGYTF. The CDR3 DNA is TGCAGTGCCGTGAGACAGGGGGGAAGGGGCTACACCTTC.

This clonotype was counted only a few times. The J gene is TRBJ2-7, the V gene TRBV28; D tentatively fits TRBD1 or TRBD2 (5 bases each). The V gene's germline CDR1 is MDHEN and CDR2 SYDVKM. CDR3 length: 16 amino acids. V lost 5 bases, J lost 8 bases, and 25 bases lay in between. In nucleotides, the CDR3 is TGTGCCAGCAGTCCCCCTGGACCGACGGGCTGGGGGAAGCAGTACTTC. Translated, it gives CASSPPGPTGWGKQYF.

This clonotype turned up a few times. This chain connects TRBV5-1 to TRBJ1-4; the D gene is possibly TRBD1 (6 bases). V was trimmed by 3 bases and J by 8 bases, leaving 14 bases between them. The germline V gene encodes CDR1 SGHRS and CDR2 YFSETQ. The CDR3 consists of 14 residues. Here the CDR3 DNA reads TGCGCCAGCAGCTCACAGGGATCAGCCGAAAAACTGTTTTTT. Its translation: CASSSQGSAEKLFF.

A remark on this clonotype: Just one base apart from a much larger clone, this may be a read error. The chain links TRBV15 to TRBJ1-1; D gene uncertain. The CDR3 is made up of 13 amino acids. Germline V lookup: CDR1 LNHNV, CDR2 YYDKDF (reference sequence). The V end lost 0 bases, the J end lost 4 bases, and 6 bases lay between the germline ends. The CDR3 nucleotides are TGTGCCACCAGCAGAGATCCGGCCACTGAAGCTTTCTTT. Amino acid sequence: CATSRDPATEAFF.

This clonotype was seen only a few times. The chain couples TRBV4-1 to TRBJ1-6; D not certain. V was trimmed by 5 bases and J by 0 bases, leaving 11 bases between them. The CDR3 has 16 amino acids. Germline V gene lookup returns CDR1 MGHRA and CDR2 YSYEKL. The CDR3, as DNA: TGCGCCAGCAGCACGTCTGGGAGCTCCTATAATTCACCCCTCCACTTT. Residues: CASSTSGSSYNSPLHF.

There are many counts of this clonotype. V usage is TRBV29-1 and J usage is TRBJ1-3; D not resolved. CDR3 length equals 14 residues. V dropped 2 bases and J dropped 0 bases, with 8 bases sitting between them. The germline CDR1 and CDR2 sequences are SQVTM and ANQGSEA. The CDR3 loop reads CSVESQLSGNTIYF. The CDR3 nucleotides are TGCAGCGTTGAAAGTCAGCTCTCTGGAAACACCATATATTTT.

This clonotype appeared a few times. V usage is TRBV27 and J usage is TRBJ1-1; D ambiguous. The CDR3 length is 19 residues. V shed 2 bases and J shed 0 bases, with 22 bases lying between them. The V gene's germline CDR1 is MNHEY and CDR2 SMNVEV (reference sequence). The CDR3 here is CASSLSPEQALPMNTEAFF. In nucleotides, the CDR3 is TGTGCCAGCAGTTTAAGCCCAGAGCAGGCCCTACCTATGAACACTGAAGCTTTCTTT.

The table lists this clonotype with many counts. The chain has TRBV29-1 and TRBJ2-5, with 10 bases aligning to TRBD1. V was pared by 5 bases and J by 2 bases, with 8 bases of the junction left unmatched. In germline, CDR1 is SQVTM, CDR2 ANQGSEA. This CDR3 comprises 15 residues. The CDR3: CSVFWDRGPQETQYF. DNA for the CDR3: TGCAGCGTTTTTTGGGACAGGGGACCTCAAGAGACCCAGTACTTC.

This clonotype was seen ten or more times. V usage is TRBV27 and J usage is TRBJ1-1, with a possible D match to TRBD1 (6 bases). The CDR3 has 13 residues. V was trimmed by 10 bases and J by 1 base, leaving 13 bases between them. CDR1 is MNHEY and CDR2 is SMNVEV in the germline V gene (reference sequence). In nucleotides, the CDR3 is TGTGCCACCACGGGGGGCCCGAACACTGAAGCTTTCTTT. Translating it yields CATTGGPNTEAFF.

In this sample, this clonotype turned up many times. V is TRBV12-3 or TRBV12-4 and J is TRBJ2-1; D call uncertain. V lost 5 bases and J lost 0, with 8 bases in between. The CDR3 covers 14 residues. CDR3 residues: CASSVRSSYNEQFF. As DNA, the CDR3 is TGTGCCAGCAGTGTGAGGAGCTCCTACAATGAGCAGTTCTTC.

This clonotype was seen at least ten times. CDR3 coding DNA: TGTGCCAGCTCCCCGAGCTGGGGTCGGAATGAGCAGTTCTTC. This sequence encodes CASSPSWGRNEQFF. This chain links TRBV18 with TRBJ2-1, with D hard to call. Trimming shortened V by 6 bases and J by 7 bases, and 16 bases separated the two germline ends. This CDR3 has 14 residues. Germline CDR1 is KGHSH and CDR2 is LQKENI.

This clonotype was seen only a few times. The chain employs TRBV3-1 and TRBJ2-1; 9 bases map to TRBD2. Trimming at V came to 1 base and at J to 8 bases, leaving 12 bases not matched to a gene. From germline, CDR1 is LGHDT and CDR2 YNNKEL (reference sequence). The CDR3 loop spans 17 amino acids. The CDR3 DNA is TGTGCCAGCAGCCAAGTTCAATCGACTAGCGGTGAAGATGAGCAGTTCTTC. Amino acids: CASSQVQSTSGEDEQFF.

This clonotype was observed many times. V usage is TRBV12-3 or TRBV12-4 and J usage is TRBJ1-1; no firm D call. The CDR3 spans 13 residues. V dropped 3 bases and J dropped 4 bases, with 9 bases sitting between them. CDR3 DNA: TGTGCCAGCAGTTTGGGAGTTCTCACTGAAGCTTTCTTT. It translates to CASSLGVLTEAFF.

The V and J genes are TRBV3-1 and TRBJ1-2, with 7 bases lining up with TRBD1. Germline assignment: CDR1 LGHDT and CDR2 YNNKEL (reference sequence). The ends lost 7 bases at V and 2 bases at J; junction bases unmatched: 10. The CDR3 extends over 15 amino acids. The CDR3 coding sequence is TGTGCCAGCACCCCCCTGAGGGACAGCAACTATGGCTACACCTTC. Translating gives CASTPLRDSNYGYTF.

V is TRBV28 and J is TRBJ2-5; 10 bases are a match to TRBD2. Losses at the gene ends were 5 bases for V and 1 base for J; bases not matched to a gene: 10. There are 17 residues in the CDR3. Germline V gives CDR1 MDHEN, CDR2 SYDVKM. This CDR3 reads CASSPLASGRSQETQYF. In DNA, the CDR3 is TGTGCCAGCAGTCCGCTGGCTAGCGGGAGAAGCCAAGAGACCCAGTACTTC.

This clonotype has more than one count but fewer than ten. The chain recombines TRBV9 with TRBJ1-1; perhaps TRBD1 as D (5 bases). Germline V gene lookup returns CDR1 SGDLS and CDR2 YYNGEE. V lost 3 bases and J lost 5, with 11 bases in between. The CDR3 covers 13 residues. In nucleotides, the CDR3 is TGTGCCAGCAGCGCACCGCAGGGAACTGAAGCTTTCTTT. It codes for CASSAPQGTEAFF.

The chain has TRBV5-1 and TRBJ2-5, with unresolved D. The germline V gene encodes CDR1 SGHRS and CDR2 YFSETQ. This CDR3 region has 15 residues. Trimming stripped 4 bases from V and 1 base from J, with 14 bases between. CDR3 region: CASSRMTDFQETQYF. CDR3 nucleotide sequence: TGCGCCAGCAGCCGGATGACGGATTTCCAAGAGACCCAGTACTTC.

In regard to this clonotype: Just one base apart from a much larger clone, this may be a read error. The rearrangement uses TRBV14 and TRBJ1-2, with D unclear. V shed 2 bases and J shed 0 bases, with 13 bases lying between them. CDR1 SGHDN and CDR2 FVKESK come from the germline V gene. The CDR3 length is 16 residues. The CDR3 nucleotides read TGTGCCAGCAGCCAAACTGCGGCCAGCGCTAACTATGGCTACACCTTC. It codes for CASSQTAASANYGYTF.

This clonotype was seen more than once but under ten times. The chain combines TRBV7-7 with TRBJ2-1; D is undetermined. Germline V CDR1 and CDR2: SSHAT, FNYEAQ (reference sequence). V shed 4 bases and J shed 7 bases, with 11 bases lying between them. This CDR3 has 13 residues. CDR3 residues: CASSSIGVNEQFF. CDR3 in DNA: TGTGCCAGCAGCTCCATCGGTGTAAATGAGCAGTTCTTC.

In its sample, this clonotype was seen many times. CDR3 DNA sequence: TGTGCCAGCAGCCCCGCTACCGGGACTAGCTACGAGCAGTACTTC. This sequence encodes CASSPATGTSYEQYF. The chain carries TRBV9 and TRBJ2-7; TRBD2 matches at 8 bases. Germline V gene sequence: CDR1 SGDLS, CDR2 YYNGEE. This CDR3 comprises 15 residues. Trimming cost V 4 bases and J 3 bases; bases outside gene matches: 9.

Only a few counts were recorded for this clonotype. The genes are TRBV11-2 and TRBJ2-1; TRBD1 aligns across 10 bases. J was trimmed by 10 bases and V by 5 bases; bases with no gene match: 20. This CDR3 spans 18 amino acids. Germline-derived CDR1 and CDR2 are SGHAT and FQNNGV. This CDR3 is CASSMGQGTSPKESEQFF. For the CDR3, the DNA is TGTGCCAGCAGCATGGGACAGGGGACTTCGCCCAAGGAGAGCGAGCAGTTCTTC.

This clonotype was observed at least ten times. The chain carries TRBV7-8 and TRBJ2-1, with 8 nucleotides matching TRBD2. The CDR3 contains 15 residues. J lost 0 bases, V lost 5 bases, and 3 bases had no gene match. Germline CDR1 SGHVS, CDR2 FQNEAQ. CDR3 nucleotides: TGTGCCAGCAGCGAGCGGGAGAACTCCTACAATGAGCAGTTCTTC. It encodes CASSERENSYNEQFF.

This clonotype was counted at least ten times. The CDR3 reads CSARKPGQDGYTF. CDR3 nucleotides: TGCAGTGCTAGAAAACCGGGACAGGATGGCTACACCTTC. The chain is built from TRBV20-1 and TRBJ1-2; TRBD1 matches 8 bases. The germline gives CDR1 DFQATT, CDR2 SNEGSKA (reference sequence). V lost 2 bases to trimming and J lost 6 bases; unmatched junction nucleotides: 5. This CDR3 contains 13 residues.

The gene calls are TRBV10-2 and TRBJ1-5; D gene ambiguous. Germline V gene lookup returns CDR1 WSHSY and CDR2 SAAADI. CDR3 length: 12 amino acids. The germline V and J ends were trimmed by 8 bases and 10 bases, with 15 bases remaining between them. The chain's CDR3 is CASSPSPVPQHF. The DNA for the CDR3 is TGCGCCAGCTCCCCTAGTCCGGTCCCCCAGCATTTT.

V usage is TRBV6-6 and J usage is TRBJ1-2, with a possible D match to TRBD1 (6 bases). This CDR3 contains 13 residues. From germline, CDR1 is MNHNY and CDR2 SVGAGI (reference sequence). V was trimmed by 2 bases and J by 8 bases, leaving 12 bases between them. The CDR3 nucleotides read TGTGCCAGCAGTTACGGGGGGCGCGACGGCTACACCTTC. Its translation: CASSYGGRDGYTF.

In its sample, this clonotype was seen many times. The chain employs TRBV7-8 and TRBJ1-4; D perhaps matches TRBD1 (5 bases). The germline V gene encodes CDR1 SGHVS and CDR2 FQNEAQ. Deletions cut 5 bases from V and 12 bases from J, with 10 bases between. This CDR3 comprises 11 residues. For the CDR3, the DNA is TGTGCCAGCAGCGTCAGGGAGGAACTGTTTTTT. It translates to CASSVREELFF.

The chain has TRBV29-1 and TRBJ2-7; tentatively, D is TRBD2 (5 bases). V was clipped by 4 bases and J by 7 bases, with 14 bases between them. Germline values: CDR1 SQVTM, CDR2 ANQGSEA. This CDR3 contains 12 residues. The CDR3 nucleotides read TGCAGCGTTGCCCGAGGCTCGGGAGAGCAGTACTTC. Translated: CSVARGSGEQYF.

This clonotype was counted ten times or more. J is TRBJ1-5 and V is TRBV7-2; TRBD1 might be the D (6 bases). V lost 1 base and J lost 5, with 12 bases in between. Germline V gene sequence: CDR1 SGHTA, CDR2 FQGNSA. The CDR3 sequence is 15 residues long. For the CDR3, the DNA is TGTGCCAGCAGCTTAGTAGGGGGGGTTGATCAGCCCCAGCATTTT. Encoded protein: CASSLVGGVDQPQHF.

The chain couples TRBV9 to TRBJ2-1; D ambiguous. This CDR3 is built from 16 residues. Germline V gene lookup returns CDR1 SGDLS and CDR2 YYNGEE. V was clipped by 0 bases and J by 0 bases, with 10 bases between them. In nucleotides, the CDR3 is TGTGCCAGCAGCGTAGCAGATAGAGCCTCCTACAATGAGCAGTTCTTC. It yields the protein CASSVADRASYNEQFF.